This paragraph reports one T cell receptor (beta chain). The antigen remains unidentified. Drawing of peripheral blood yielded 8.5 to 10 milliliters from each donor. CDR3 length: 14 amino acids. The V and J ends lost 1 base and 8 bases respectively, with 14 bases between them. Germline-derived CDR1 and CDR2 are LGHDT and YNNKEL (reference sequence). A sample-barcoded 5' primer and a J-beta primer mix were used in a second PCR of about 7 to 12 cycles. Each CDR3 protein is one row after TCRdb ran MiXCR on the 5' RACE reads. The sample lists 450,000 to 700,000 distinct CDR3 sequences, 25% to 30% occurring once. The data were obtained in a study of blood T cells in healthy people across ages. Study-wide context: Every two T cells gave about one barcoded beta molecule via template switching.

Whole-study results and caveats: Compared with aged donors, long-lived donors showed fewer expanded clones, suggesting selection.

The chain carries TRBV3-1 and TRBJ1-2; D not certain. Material: blood. This TCR was recovered from a woman between 65 and 79 years old in good health. In nucleotides, the CDR3 is TGTGCCAGCAGCCAAGTGGCAGGCCCGGGAGGCTACACCTTC. This codes for CASSQVAGPGGYTF.